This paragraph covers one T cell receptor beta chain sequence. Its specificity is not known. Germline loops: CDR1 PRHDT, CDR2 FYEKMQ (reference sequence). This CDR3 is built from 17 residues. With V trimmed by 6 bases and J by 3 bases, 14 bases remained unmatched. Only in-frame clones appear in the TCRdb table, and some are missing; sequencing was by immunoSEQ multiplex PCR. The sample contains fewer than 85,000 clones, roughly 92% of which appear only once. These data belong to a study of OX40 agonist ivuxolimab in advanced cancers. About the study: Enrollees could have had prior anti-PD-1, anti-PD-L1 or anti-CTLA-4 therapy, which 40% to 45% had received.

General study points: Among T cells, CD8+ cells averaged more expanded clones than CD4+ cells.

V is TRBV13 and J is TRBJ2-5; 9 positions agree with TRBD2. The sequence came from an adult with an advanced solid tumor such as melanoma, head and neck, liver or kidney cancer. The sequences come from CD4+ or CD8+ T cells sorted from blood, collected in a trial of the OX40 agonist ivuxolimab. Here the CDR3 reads CASRSWMGAGGEETQYF. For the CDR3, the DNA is TGTGCCAGCAGGTCCTGGATGGGAGCGGGGGGTGAAGAGACCCAGTACTTC. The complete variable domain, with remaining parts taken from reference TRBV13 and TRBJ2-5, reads AAGVIQSPRHLIKEKRETATLKCYPIPRHDTVYWYQQGPGQDPQFLISFYEKMQSDKGSIPDRFSAQQFSDYHSELNMSSLELGDSALYFCASRSWMGAGGEETQYFGPGTRLLVL.